One sample yielded the 14 T cell receptor beta chains listed below, sequenced in a study of blood T cell repertoires in COVID-19. The data were produced by immunoSEQ multiplex PCR, yet TCRdb's version contains in-frame clones alone and is incomplete. The table lists about 98,000 clones, nearly 90% of them singletons. Sequencing was performed on peripheral blood. These receptors came from a man aged 45 to 65 with active COVID-19.

This chain connects TRBV4-2 to TRBJ2-2; TRBD2 matches at 12 bases. Germline V lookup: CDR1 LGHNA, CDR2 YNFKEQ. The V segment lost 0 bases and the J segment 0 bases; nucleotides outside the gene matches: 5. CDR3 length: 19 amino acids. The DNA for the CDR3 is TGTGCCAGCAGCCAAGATCTTCTAGCGGGGGGGACGAACACCGGGGAGCTGTTTTTT. It is translated as CASSQDLLAGGTNTGELFF.

This chain links TRBV7-2 with TRBJ2-5, with a possible D match to TRBD2 (5 bases). V shed 5 bases and J shed 5 bases, with 12 bases lying between them. The CDR3 spans 13 residues. The V gene's germline CDR1 is SGHTA and CDR2 FQGNSA. The CDR3 DNA reads as TGTGCCAGCAGCCGACGAGGGCTGGAGACCCAGTACTTC. Amino acid sequence: CASSRRGLETQYF.

V is TRBV10-2 and J is TRBJ2-3; TRBD2 agrees at 9 bases. Germline loops: CDR1 WSHSY, CDR2 SAAADI. The CDR3 runs to 18 residues. Germline trimming cut 6 bases from V and 0 bases from J; bases unmatched to any gene: 13. CDR3 in amino acids: CASRWGTSLPSSTDTQYF. For the CDR3, the DNA is TGCGCCAGCAGGTGGGGGACTAGCCTCCCTTCTAGCACAGATACGCAGTATTTT.

This rearrangement joins TRBV20-1 to TRBJ1-3; no clear D gene. This CDR3 comprises 14 residues. CDR1 is DFQATT and CDR2 is SNEGSKA in the germline V gene (reference sequence). Trimming left V 3 bases short and J 0 bases short, with 9 bases between. In DNA, the CDR3 is TGCAGTGCTAGTCTGGCACCCTCTGGAAACACCATATATTTT. This translates into CSASLAPSGNTIYF.

Of note for this clone: Germline and junction disagree at one end, which may indicate a read error. This chain joins TRBV9 and TRBJ2-2, with 9 bases identical to TRBD2. The CDR3 consists of 18 residues. CDR1 SGDLS and CDR2 YYNGEE come from the germline V gene. The CDR3 loop reads CARSSRGGGASGTGELFF. As DNA, the CDR3 is TGTGCCCGCAGCTCGCGGGGCGGGGGGGCCTCGGGCACCGGGGAGCTGTTTTTT.

This clone came up once. This chain links TRBV12-3 or TRBV12-4 with TRBJ2-3; D gene unclear. The V and J ends lost 4 bases and 4 bases respectively, with 3 bases between them. The CDR3 has 11 amino acids. This CDR3 is CASSSADTQYF. The CDR3 nucleotides read TGTGCCAGCAGTTCGGCAGATACGCAGTATTTT.

DNA for the CDR3: TGCGCCAGCAGCCAAGGGGGGGGACCTATTCTAAGGAATGAGCAGTTCTTC. As protein: CASSQGGGPILRNEQFF. V usage is TRBV4-1 and J usage is TRBJ2-1; the match to TRBD2 covers 7 bases. V lost 1 base to trimming and J lost 7 bases; unmatched junction nucleotides: 13. The CDR3 length is 17 residues. Germline values: CDR1 MGHRA, CDR2 YSYEKL.

This clone was counted a single time. The CDR3 DNA sequence: TGTGCTAGTGGTTTCCCGGCAGGGATGACATACGAGCAGTACTTC. Translated, it gives CASGFPAGMTYEQYF. The rearrangement uses TRBV12-5 and TRBJ2-7; D is possibly TRBD1 (5 bases). Germline assignment: CDR1 LGHNT and CDR2 FRNRAP. The CDR3 covers 15 residues. Deletions cut 3 bases from V and 4 bases from J, with 16 bases between.

The V gene is TRBV6-5, the J gene TRBJ1-6; 9 bases map to TRBD1. The CDR3 runs 14 residues. After removal of 6 bases from V and 4 bases from J, the junction contained 1 base not matched to a gene. From germline, CDR1 is MNHEY and CDR2 SVGAGI. CDR3 residues: CASRGTGYNSPLHF. In nucleotides, the CDR3 is TGTGCCAGCAGAGGGACAGGGTATAATTCACCCCTCCACTTT.

The sample holds one count of this clone. The chain carries TRBV12-5 and TRBJ2-1, with TRBD2 identical over 9 bases. The trim removed 0 bases at V and 6 bases at J, leaving 15 bases unmatched. The length of the CDR3 is 19 residues. The germline gives CDR1 LGHNT, CDR2 FRNRAP. The chain's CDR3 is CASGLVLVMGGGAANEQFF. DNA for the CDR3: TGTGCTAGTGGTTTGGTATTGGTGATGGGCGGGGGGGCCGCCAATGAGCAGTTCTTC.

The chain employs TRBV12-2 and TRBJ1-2. TRBV12-2 is a pseudogene locus. The CDR3 sequence is 11 residues long. CDR3 sequence: CAMRSNYGYTF. CDR3 DNA: TGTGCAATGAGGTCTAACTATGGCTACACCTTC.

This clone was detected once. CDR3 amino acids: CASSSTGGPYGYTF. The CDR3 bases are TGTGCCAGCAGTTCGACAGGTGGACCTTATGGCTACACCTTC. J is TRBJ1-2 and V is TRBV6-5; D might be TRBD1 (6 bases). V was clipped by 4 bases and J by 5 bases, with 14 bases between them. Per germline, CDR1 MNHEY and CDR2 SVGAGI. CDR3 length: 14 residues.

The V call is TRBV27, the J call TRBJ1-2, with 9 positions matching TRBD1. Germline V gives CDR1 MNHEY, CDR2 SMNVEV (reference sequence). Trimming cost V 6 bases and J 6 bases; bases outside gene matches: 11. The CDR3 spans 15 residues. Here the CDR3 DNA reads TGTGCCAGCAGCCCCGGGACAGGGTTAGGGAATGGCTACACCTTC. Amino acid sequence: CASSPGTGLGNGYTF.

This sequence joins TRBV19 and TRBJ1-1; perhaps TRBD1 as D (6 bases). Germline V lookup: CDR1 LNHDA, CDR2 SQIVND (reference sequence). V gave up 3 bases and J gave up 11 bases, with 13 bases separating them. CDR3 length: 12 residues. CDR3 DNA sequence: TGTGCCAGTAGTATCCCCAGGGGATGGGCTTTCTTT. Translated, it gives CASSIPRGWAFF.